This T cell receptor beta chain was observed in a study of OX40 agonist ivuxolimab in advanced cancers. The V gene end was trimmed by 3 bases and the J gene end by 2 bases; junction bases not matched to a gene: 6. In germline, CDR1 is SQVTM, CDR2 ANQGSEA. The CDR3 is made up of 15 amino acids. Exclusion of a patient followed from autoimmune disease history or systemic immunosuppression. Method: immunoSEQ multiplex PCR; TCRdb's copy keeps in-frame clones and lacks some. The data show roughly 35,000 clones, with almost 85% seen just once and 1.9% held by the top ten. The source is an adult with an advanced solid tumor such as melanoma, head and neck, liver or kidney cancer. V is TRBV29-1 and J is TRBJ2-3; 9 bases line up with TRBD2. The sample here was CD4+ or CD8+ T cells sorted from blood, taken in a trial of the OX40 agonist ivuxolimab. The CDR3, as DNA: TGCAGCGTTGATTCGGCGGGGGGGGACACAGATACGCAGTATTTT. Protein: CSVDSAGGDTDTQYF.